This TCR beta chain came from a study of T cell responses to AZD1222 COVID-19 vaccine. Study-wide points: Only after the peak T cell response were repertoires sampled. Unmutated variant regions reportedly attract nearly half of all spike-specific TCRs.

About this clone: What it recognizes is unknown.

TCRdb's copy holds only in-frame clones and misses some; the assay was immunoSEQ multiplex PCR. Of fewer than 300,000 clones in the sample, over 85% were seen once. The sequences come from peripheral blood, collected on day 0 of AZD1222 vaccination. The source is an adult in good health.

CDR3 DNA sequence: TGTGCCAGCAGTTCCGCCCCAGGACAGGGAGGCTACGAGCAGTACTTC. It encodes CASSSAPGQGGYEQYF. The chain links TRBV6-5 to TRBJ2-7; 8 bases are shared with TRBD1. The CDR3 runs to 16 residues. Germline V lookup: CDR1 MNHEY, CDR2 SVGAGI. Trimming removed 4 bases from V and 3 bases from J; junction bases left unmatched: 11.